This T cell receptor beta chain was retrieved from a study of tumor-infiltrating lymphocytes in primary liver carcinoma. From roughly 21-30 mg of unsorted bulk tissue, DNA and RNA were co-extracted together. On this clonotype itself: The junction differs from germline at one of its ends, possibly a read error.

Using a constant-region primer together with ProtoScript II reverse transcriptase, TCR beta cDNA was made from around 500 ng of total RNA. Sequencing libraries for TCR beta derived from three nested multiplex PCR rounds that used slightly modified ARM-PCR. TCRdb re-derived calls from the multiplex PCR reads in MiXCR, one entry per CDR3 protein. The profile shows 100,000 to 150,000 distinct CDR3 sequences, 60% to 75% of them singletons. Sequenced sample: liver tumor tissue from sampling region 3. Subset of the sample: tumor region T3, left-lateral pole. The TCR originated in a woman in her fifties or sixties with primary liver carcinoma and hepatitis B virus infection.

The CDR3 DNA reads as TGTCCCAGCAGACAGGTTCTGAGGGGAACCGAGCAGTTCTTC. Its translation is CPSRQVLRGTEQFF. The chain carries TRBV11-2 and TRBJ2-1; D is possibly TRBD1 (6 bases). Germline V CDR1 and CDR2: SGHAT, FQNNGV. The CDR3 covers 14 residues.